This TCR beta chain was captured in a study of cytomegalovirus exposure and HLA in healthy donors. Study results and limitations: A cluster of highly shared sequence variants was likely a sequencing artifact.

Germline CDR1 is LNHDA and CDR2 is SQIVND (reference sequence). After removal of 3 bases from V and 8 bases from J, the junction contained 7 bases not matched to a gene. The CDR3 consists of 15 residues. Comments on this clone: The antigen is unknown.

13 Jbeta primers and 60 Vbeta primers were used for the PCR. TCRdb keeps only in-frame clones here, not all; method: immunoSEQ multiplex PCR. This table holds about 120,000 clones, about 83% found once. The chain links TRBV19 to TRBJ1-6, with 7 bases identical to TRBD1. This sequence was found in a female donor in good health and CMV-seronegative. The sequenced sample consisted of PBMCs. This chain's CDR3 is CASSIPQGEHSPLHF. CDR3 coding DNA: TGTGCCAGTAGTATTCCGCAGGGGGAACATTCACCCCTCCACTTT.